These 20 T cell receptor beta chains originate from one sample sequenced in a study of radiotherapy plus CTLA-4 blockade in lung cancer (dated by TCRdb to 2016 to 2018). The library was prepared using the immunoSEQ multiplex PCR assay. Sourced from immuneACCESS, this table was stored by TCRdb with only in-frame sequences that have V and J called. A share of the clones is absent; for the studies checked, an unresolved V gene accounts for under half, and the remainder has no known explanation. The sample records 85,000 to 90,000 clones, 72% of which are singletons. The ten largest clones capture more than 13% of the sample. This specimen consisted of peripheral blood, obtained from a patient treated with radiotherapy plus ipilimumab. The receptors derive from a human donor with non-small cell lung cancer that progressed on radiotherapy plus ipilimumab.

This chain uses TRBV6-1 with TRBJ2-7, with 8 positions matching TRBD2. This CDR3 region has 15 residues. Germline V gene data show CDR1 as MNHNS and CDR2 as SASEGT. Trimming at V came to 8 bases and at J to 0 bases, leaving 9 bases not matched to a gene. CDR3 DNA sequence: TGTGCCAGCTCGGAACCGGGAGGGAGCTCCTACGAGCAGTACTTC. This gives the protein CASSEPGGSSYEQYF.

This clone was counted once. The chain is built from TRBV2 and TRBJ2-1, with 7 bases matching TRBD2. The CDR3 covers 14 residues. The germline V gene has CDR1 SNHLY and CDR2 FYNNEI. The trim removed 8 bases at V and 7 bases at J, leaving 11 bases unmatched. Here the CDR3 DNA reads TGTGCCAGCCAAGGGCTAGCGGTAGTTAATGAGCAGTTCTTC. Protein product: CASQGLAVVNEQFF.

The rearrangement joins TRBV7-5 to TRBJ2-1. TRBV7-5 is a known pseudogene. This CDR3 contains 16 residues. CDR3 region: CVRSVPRGGGYNEQFF. For the CDR3, the DNA is TGTGTCAGAAGCGTACCGAGAGGAGGGGGCTACAATGAGCAGTTCTTC.

The chain is built from TRBV2 and TRBJ2-3; D not resolved. This CDR3 comprises 14 residues. The germline V gene encodes CDR1 SNHLY and CDR2 FYNNEI. The ends were cut back, 4 bases at V and 0 bases at J, with 8 bases in the middle. The CDR3 is CASSAGYSTDTQYF. DNA of the CDR3: TGTGCCAGCAGTGCTGGGTACAGCACAGATACGCAGTATTTT.

This chain connects TRBV9 to TRBJ1-1; D gene unclear. Germline CDR1 reads SGDLS; CDR2 reads YYNGEE. Trimming took 0 bases from V and 4 from J, leaving 10 bases between them. This CDR3 has 14 residues. CDR3 nucleotides: TGTGCCAGCAGCGTAGTCGGGGATTCCACTGAAGCTTTCTTT. As protein: CASSVVGDSTEAFF.

The CDR3 sequence: CASNPINKPQHF. CDR3 DNA sequence: TGTGCCAGCAACCCCATTAACAAGCCCCAGCATTTT. The chain carries TRBV28 and TRBJ1-5; D remains ambiguous. CDR1 MDHEN and CDR2 SYDVKM come from the germline V gene. The V end lost 7 bases, the J end lost 8 bases, and 12 bases lay between the germline ends. This CDR3 has 12 amino acids.

V usage is TRBV15 and J usage is TRBJ2-1; D is unclear. CDR1 and CDR2 (germline): LNHNV, YYDKDF (reference sequence). Trimming removed 0 bases at V and 9 bases at J, with 9 bases between. The CDR3 length is 13 residues. CDR3 sequence (DNA): TGTGCCACCAGCAGAGATCGGAAGATTGAGCAGTTCTTC. It is translated as CATSRDRKIEQFF.

This clone was observed a single time. V gene TRBV7-9 combines with J gene TRBJ1-5; D possibly corresponds to TRBD1 (6 bases). V dropped 5 bases and J dropped 3 bases, with 14 bases sitting between them. The CDR3 has 15 amino acids. Germline V gene lookup returns CDR1 SEHNR and CDR2 FQNEAQ (reference sequence). CDR3 nucleotide sequence: TGTGCCAGCAGCCCGGGGGCAGACTACAATCAGCCCCAGCATTTT. Translated: CASSPGADYNQPQHF.

This clone was detected a few times. Mismatch with germline at one junction end may stem from a read error. This CDR3 is CASSEVTGTGRRF. The CDR3 DNA reads as TGTGCCAGCAGTGAAGTGACCGGGACAGGGCGCAGATTT. The V gene is TRBV6-1, the J gene TRBJ2-3, with 9 positions matching TRBD1. The V gene's germline CDR1 is MNHNS and CDR2 SASEGT. The CDR3 has 13 residues.

The chain has TRBV7-8 and TRBJ2-3; TRBD2 matches 11 bases. Trimming removed 5 bases from V and 0 bases from J; junction bases left unmatched: 4. Germline lookup yields CDR1 SGHVS and CDR2 FQNEAQ. The CDR3 length is 16 residues. The CDR3 protein is CASSTGLAVSTDTQYF. DNA of the CDR3: TGTGCCAGCAGCACGGGACTAGCGGTTAGCACAGATACGCAGTATTTT.

The rearrangement links TRBV7-6 to TRBJ2-7, with TRBD2 matching over 11 bases. After removal of 5 bases from V and 5 bases from J, the junction contained 14 bases not matched to a gene. This CDR3 is built from 17 residues. Germline V gives CDR1 SGHVS, CDR2 FNYEAQ. The CDR3 spells CASSATSGSAAVDEQYF. CDR3 bases: TGTGCCAGCAGCGCTACTAGCGGGAGTGCCGCGGTCGACGAGCAGTACTTC.

V and J are TRBV5-8 and TRBJ1-5, with 10 bases identical to TRBD1. Germline trimming cut 4 bases from V and 6 bases from J; bases unmatched to any gene: 7. This CDR3 is built from 15 residues. Germline V gene sequence: CDR1 SGHTS, CDR2 YDEGEE. The CDR3 coding sequence is TGTGCCAGCAGCGGGTCGACAGGGGGCGGTCAGCCCCAGCATTTT. The encoded protein is CASSGSTGGGQPQHF.

The V and J genes are TRBV2 and TRBJ1-6, with TRBD1 as a possible D gene (6 bases). Trimming stripped 4 bases from V and 10 bases from J, with 17 bases between. Germline V gene lookup returns CDR1 SNHLY and CDR2 FYNNEI. This CDR3 has 15 residues. The CDR3 coding sequence is TGTGCCAGCAGTGTACAGGGAAGGGTGAGATCACCCCTCCACTTT. Encoded protein: CASSVQGRVRSPLHF.

J is TRBJ1-2 and V is TRBV25-1, with 7 nucleotides matching TRBD1. Trimming removed 6 bases from V and 6 bases from J; junction bases left unmatched: 10. Germline V gives CDR1 MGHDK, CDR2 SYGVNS. CDR3 length: 14 amino acids. The CDR3 here is CASSQTGFRNGYTF. In nucleotides, the CDR3 is TGTGCCAGCAGCCAGACAGGGTTTCGGAATGGCTACACCTTC.

V gene TRBV4-2 combines with J gene TRBJ1-1; no clear D gene. The germline gives CDR1 LGHNA, CDR2 YNFKEQ. V was cut by 0 bases and J by 1 base, with 12 bases left in between. The CDR3 extends over 16 amino acids. The CDR3 sequence: CASSQDKGRQNTEAFF. CDR3 coding DNA: TGTGCCAGCAGCCAAGATAAGGGCAGGCAGAACACTGAAGCTTTCTTT.

The V call is TRBV19, the J call TRBJ1-3, with D unclear. Trimming took off 6 bases at V and 1 base at J, with 10 bases between the two ends. Germline CDR1 LNHDA, CDR2 SQIVND (reference sequence). CDR3 length equals 14 residues. Here the CDR3 reads CASSPHESGNTIYF. In DNA, the CDR3 is TGTGCCAGTAGCCCACACGAGTCTGGAAACACCATATATTTT.

The rearrangement joins TRBV9 to TRBJ2-7, with D possibly being TRBD2 (5 bases). CDR1 and CDR2 (germline): SGDLS, YYNGEE. Trimming removed 4 bases from V and 3 bases from J, with 14 bases in between. This CDR3 comprises 14 residues. CDR3 coding DNA: TGTGCCAGCAGCCCCCGAGGGTCCCACTACGAGCAGTACTTC. Translating it yields CASSPRGSHYEQYF. Based on the CDR3 plus reference TRBV9 and TRBJ2-7, the full variable domain is DSGVTQTPKHLITATGQRVTLRCSPRSGDLSVYWYQQSLDQGLQFLIQYYNGEERAKGNILERFSAQQFPDLHSELNLSSLELGDSALYFCASSPRGSHYEQYFGPGTRLTVT.

The chain couples TRBV7-9 to TRBJ1-4; the D is unclear. The CDR3 contains 14 residues. The germline CDR1 and CDR2 sequences are SEHNR and FQNEAQ (reference sequence). V lost 4 bases to trimming and J lost 0 bases, with 6 bases between them. CDR3 sequence: CASSSFATNEKLFF. In nucleotides, the CDR3 is TGTGCCAGCAGCTCTTTCGCAACTAATGAAAAACTGTTTTTT. Using reference TRBV7-9 and TRBJ1-4 for the parts outside the CDR3, the full variable domain is DTGVSQNPRHKITKRGQNVTFRCDPISEHNRLYWYRQTLGQGPEFLTYFQNEAQLEKSRLLSDRFSAERPKGSFSTLEIQRTEQGDSAMYLCASSSFATNEKLFFGSGTQLSVL.

This chain links TRBV5-1 with TRBJ2-2, with TRBD1 matching over 7 bases. This CDR3 has 16 amino acids. The J segment lost 1 base and the V segment lost 4 bases, leaving 7 bases of the junction unmatched. Germline V lookup: CDR1 SGHRS, CDR2 YFSETQ. The CDR3 reads CASSAPRTGNTGELFF. CDR3 sequence (DNA): TGCGCCAGCAGCGCGCCTCGGACAGGGAACACCGGGGAGCTGTTTTTT.

The J gene is TRBJ2-7, the V gene TRBV11-2; TRBD2 agrees at 8 bases. V lost 3 bases to trimming and J lost 0 bases; unmatched junction nucleotides: 7. The CDR3 has 16 residues. The germline CDR1 and CDR2 sequences are SGHAT and FQNNGV. The DNA of the CDR3 is TGTGCCAGCAGCTTTAGTGCGGGGGGTCTCTCCTACGAGCAGTACTTC. Encoded protein: CASSFSAGGLSYEQYF.